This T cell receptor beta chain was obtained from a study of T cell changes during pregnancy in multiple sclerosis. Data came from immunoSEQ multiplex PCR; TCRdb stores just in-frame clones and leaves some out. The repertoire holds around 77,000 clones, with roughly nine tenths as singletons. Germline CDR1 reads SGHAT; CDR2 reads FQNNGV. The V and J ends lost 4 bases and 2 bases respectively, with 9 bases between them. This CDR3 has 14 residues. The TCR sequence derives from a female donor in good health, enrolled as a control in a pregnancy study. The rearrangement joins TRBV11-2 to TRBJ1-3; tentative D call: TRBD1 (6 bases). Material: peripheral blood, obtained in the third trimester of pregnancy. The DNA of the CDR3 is TGTGCCAGCAGCTATAGGGACACTGGAAACACCATATATTTT. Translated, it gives CASSYRDTGNTIYF.